Included here is one T cell receptor (beta chain) sequence, with context. Its antigen is as yet unknown. The sample comes from a study of blood T cells in healthy people across ages. Study-wide findings and caveats: Diversity was estimated from one million T cells, and these estimates were considered underestimates.

Primed by a sample-barcoded 5' primer and a J-beta primer mix, a second PCR proceeded for about 6 to 11 cycles. From each sample, at least 3 million paired-end reads containing CDR3 were obtained. TCRdb independently ran MiXCR on the 5' RACE reads; one entry per CDR3 protein. This table has about a million distinct CDR3 sequences, around two fifths appearing once. Total RNA amounts of at least 5 micrograms were extracted per sample. Per germline, CDR1 SGHTA and CDR2 FQGNSA. Trimming pared 3 bases from V and 5 bases from J, leaving 14 bases between. This CDR3 is built from 16 residues. The chain joins TRBV7-2 to TRBJ1-6; maybe TRBD1 (5 bases). Sequenced material: blood. The clonotype was recovered from a man younger than 35 in good health. CDR3 sequence reads: CASSFVRTKNNSPLHF. CDR3 bases: TGTGCCAGCAGCTTCGTAAGGACAAAAAATAATTCACCCCTCCACTTT.